The clone carrying this T cell receptor (beta chain) was recorded many times. What it binds is unknown. The data stem from a study of glioma-infiltrating T cells. Study-level points and caveats: Non-neoplastic patients had below-expected tissue-blood divergence, while all gliomas exceeded expectation. Very few CDR3 sequences were shared between tissue and blood.

Amplification of TCR alpha and beta CDR3 regions from RNA used iRepertoire nested multiplex PCR. One-step reverse transcription and amplification started from roughly 100-400 ng of tissue mRNA or PBMC total RNA. TCRdb called the multiplex PCR reads again in MiXCR, with one record for every CDR3 protein. This sample has approximately 45,000 distinct CDR3 sequences, with approximately 20% found just once. The CDR3 totals 15 residues. Per germline, CDR1 WNHNN and CDR2 SYGVQD (reference sequence). The V gene lost 4 bases and the J gene lost 1 base, with 11 bases spanning the gap. Sequenced sample: glioma tissue, nonneoplastic brain tissue, or PBMCs (not recorded which). This TCR came from a human donor with low-grade glioma or glioblastoma, undergoing nonglioma brain surgery, or in good health (not recorded which). The V gene is TRBV10-1, the J gene TRBJ2-1, with D possibly TRBD1 on 5 matching bases. Here the CDR3 DNA reads TGCGCCAGCAGTGTCTTGGCAGGGTCCTACAATGAGCAGTTCTTC. As protein: CASSVLAGSYNEQFF.